This TCR beta chain emerged from a study of T-cell reconstitution after alpha-beta-depleted transplantation in children. Findings and caveats of the study: Several hundred expanded graft clones reportedly gave rise to the alpha-beta T cells present about two months after transplant. One year post-transplant, T-cell counts and diversity were largely derived from T cells produced anew.

This sample's TCRbeta library carried unique molecular identifier barcodes. TCRdb called the PCR reads again in MiXCR, with one record for every CDR3 protein. The sample has fewer than 550,000 distinct CDR3 sequences; 10% to 12% are singletons. This clonotype was seen at least ten times. As yet, its antigen is unknown. The V gene lost 0 bases and the J gene lost 4 bases, with 17 bases spanning the gap. Per germline, CDR1 SGHRS and CDR2 YFSETQ. CDR3 length: 18 amino acids. Material: PBMCs, mostly from graft donor cells, obtained 180 days after TCRalphabeta/CD19-depleted stem cell transplant. This chain connects TRBV5-1 to TRBJ1-6; D gene unclear. This clonotype was sampled from a female patient between 2 and 15 years old who had a stem cell transplant for aplastic anemia, so the T cells may come from the graft donor. The CDR3 spells CASSLELPGVFYNSPLHF. The CDR3, as DNA: TGCGCCAGCAGCTTGGAATTGCCAGGAGTCTTTTATAATTCACCCCTCCACTTT.